This record concerns one T cell receptor (beta chain) sequence. This sample was included in a study of blood T cell repertoires in COVID-19. Study overall: Acute and convalescent COVID-19 samples came from the United States, Italy and Spain.

Original processing notes: Estimated nucleated cell counts came from reference gene primer amplification. The method was immunoSEQ multiplex PCR; TCRdb's version includes in-frame clones alone and lacks a portion of them. That table supplies the V and J calls and clone size; D and trimming were determined from the DNA. The table includes 250,000 to 300,000 clones, approximately 90% detected once. Looked up from germline, CDR1 is SGHTA and CDR2 is FQGTGA. The CDR3 extends over 13 amino acids. The V end was cut by 5 bases, the J end by 1 base, with 8 bases between. Sample: PBMCs or T cells enriched from blood (not recorded which). J is TRBJ1-1 and V is TRBV7-3; D perhaps matches TRBD1 (6 bases). This receptor was identified in a woman in her 40s with acute COVID-19. CDR3 in amino acids: CASSRRGNTEAFF. CDR3 nucleotide sequence: TGTGCCAGCAGCCGCAGGGGGAACACTGAAGCTTTCTTT.